The entry that follows covers one T cell receptor (beta chain) sequence. Its antigen remains undetermined. No base quality values were provided; no much bigger clone lies one nucleotide off. The data originate from a study of cytomegalovirus exposure and HLA in healthy donors (dated by TCRdb to about 2017). Some background on the complete study: An earlier analysis of 587 of the donors reported over 250 Gb of sequence data and around 110 million unique TCR beta sequences obtained from around 190 million T cells. About 300 gigabases of sequencing data and approximately 85 million unique TCR sequences were included in an early release covering about 600 HLA-typed donors. Among the roughly 380 genotyped donors, about 85% belonged to the genetic ancestry cluster associated with self-reported Caucasian donors. The study was designed to test whether signatures of past pathogen exposure could be identified by cataloging public T cell receptors. The study used immunosequencing to profile the T cell repertoires of approximately 640 subjects and linked those repertoires to cytomegalovirus serostatus. Along with the roughly 710-subject first cohort, a separate validation cohort of roughly 110 different subjects was used. To predict cytomegalovirus infection status, the study brought together high-throughput TCR immunosequencing, statistical association of individual TCRs with disease status, and machine learning. In a later analysis, previously published TCR beta repertoires from 500 to 750 donors were re-analyzed and high-resolution HLA genotyping was added so that TCR occurrence patterns could be studied. Rather than using new phenotypic data, the later analysis identified candidate immune exposures from TCR beta sequences and from how often those sequences occurred across donors. An earlier analysis of 587 of the donors applied high-throughput TCR beta sequencing to assess whether each TCR beta V gene segment acted as functional or pseudogenic. Donor age, sex, ethnicity and CMV serostatus were collected together with the repertoire data. A later genetic analysis took genome-wide SNP genotypes for about 65% of the 666 donors and used that subset as a discovery cohort. All discovery cohort repertoires had been generated using a single sequencing platform. Class I and class II HLA loci were covered by the typing at four-digit resolution. Typing coverage varied by locus: about 620-630 donors for A, B, C, DRB1 and DQB1; 522 for DQA1; some 610 for DPA1; approximately 490 for DPB1. Roughly 5 DR-DQ haplotypes were treated as single units for association and clustering because of strong linkage in the cohort. Among several hundred genotyped donors of the cohort, an average of about 220,000 unique TCR beta nucleotide sequences was sequenced per donor, of which approximately 19% were non-productive.

Results the study describes overall, beyond this receptor: At a false discovery rate of 0.05, a later analysis linked about 17,000 TCR beta sequences to specific HLA alleles. Broadly in line with IMGT annotations, most TCR beta V segments showed up in productive rearrangements about 87% or about 30% of the time in an earlier analysis of about 500 of the donors. A later analysis found that TCR association rates varied across HLA loci, with DRB1 alleles showing the most associated TCRs and HLA-C alleles the fewest. Linkage disequilibrium might explain the correlated functional status among segregating V segments, but an unknown experimental factor could not be ruled out. The authors suggested that the approach could potentially be extended to other disease states and immunological phenotypes. V-gene and J-gene trimming of TCR beta chains was associated with a missense DCLRE1C variant in a later genetic analysis, and the association was replicated in an independent cohort. In the study, 150 to 200 TCR beta chains were listed as associated with cytomegalovirus. Seventeen rarely observed V segments, including chromosome 9 orphons, were excluded from the earlier analysis of several hundred of the donors because counts were too low. A later analysis reported that several top co-occurrence clusters appeared linked to parvovirus B19, influenza, CMV and Epstein-Barr virus. A further reported finding was that TCR beta sequences accurately predicted the HLA-A and HLA-B alleles for most subjects in the first cohort. A cluster of highly shared sequence variants was judged likely to be a technical artifact of the sequencing pipeline. Because HLA typing was unavailable for some donors at each locus, only the typed subset was used in association tests. In both the original and validation cohorts, the classifier was reported to diagnose cytomegalovirus status with high specificity and sensitivity. Compared with the approximately 670-donor mean, donors in an Asian-associated ancestry cluster had fewer N-insertions in productive TCRs, according to a later genetic analysis. A later analysis found that most CMV-associated TCR beta chains appeared HLA-restricted, with HLA associations seemingly driven largely by CMV exposure. A few of the identified cytomegalovirus-associated TCR beta chains were confirmed in vitro to be specific for cytomegalovirus antigens. Assigning TCR associations to individual alleles was difficult when HLA alleles, especially DR and DQ, strongly co-occurred. Most TCR sequences were seen in very few donors, while some public TCRs were found in many individuals. Some IMGT-functional V segments, including TRBV6-2 and TRBV6-3, could not be distinguished by the 87-base-pair reads and were therefore excluded. The cohort was sequenced for TCR beta chains only, and without alpha or paired-chain data the features that could be detected were limited. In a later analysis, HLA-associated TCR beta chains were found to be more clonally expanded and to have lower generation probabilities than equally common non-associated chains. CMV serostatus was the only immune exposure information available for the cohort. Presence/absence analyses assumed roughly uniform sequencing depth across donors, an assumption that may not hold.

The cohort comprised 666 healthy bone marrow donors. Cohort members were all nominally healthy when sampled, although unrecorded immune exposures were likely present. The donor tested CMV seronegative, placing the donor among the 350 to 400 seronegative members of the cohort. Every donor gave a peripheral blood sample, and the peripheral blood mononuclear cells from that sample were used for TCR beta sequencing. The Qiagen DNeasy Blood Extraction Kit was used to extract genomic DNA from the blood cell samples. Library preparation employed the immunoSEQ multiplex PCR assay. The multiplex PCR relied on a mix of 60 forward primers for TCR Vbeta segments and 13 reverse primers for TCR Jbeta segments. The CDR3 region of rearranged TCR beta genes was amplified from genomic DNA with a multiplex PCR assay. The Illumina HiSeq System was used to sequence the amplified TCR beta libraries as 87-base-pair reads. On the study's bioinformatics: A later analysis tallied around 82 million unique TCR beta chains across the 666 repertoires, and approximately 12 million of those chains were shared by two or more donors. Raw reads were error-corrected and collapsed into unique sequences by a nearest-neighbor algorithm in which closely related sequences were merged to remove PCR and sequencing errors. Alignment of CDR3 sequences to IMGT reference sequences was used to assign V, D and J gene segments. For a sequence to be retained, at least a six-nucleotide match to both a V gene segment and a J gene segment was required. Rearrangements were classified as productive when the CDR3 lacked stop codons and remained in frame with V and J, and all other rearrangements were classified as non-productive. CDR3 was defined by IMGT convention, running from the second conserved V-encoded cysteine to the conserved J-encoded phenylalanine. The earlier analysis of approximately 590 of the donors excluded any sequence lacking an unambiguous match to a single V gene segment. An earlier analysis of about 590 of the donors classified V segments as functional when productive rearrangements were above 56.7% and as segregating when the standard deviation between donors was above 5%. A statistical classification framework was built for diagnosing cytomegalovirus status from the catalog of TCR beta chain sequences. V and J gene assignment, in a later analysis, came from comparing TCR nucleotide sequences with IMGT/GENE-DB human TR gene sequences. The TCRdist pipeline was used in a later analysis to assign CDR3 sequences and most-parsimonious VDJ recombination scenarios. In a later analysis, every TCR beta chain was defined by the combination of its CDR3 amino acid sequence and its V-gene family, and reads without a unique V-gene family were dropped. A later analysis removed several hundred highly shared, low-generation-probability nucleotide sequences to deal with suspected cross-contamination and a sequencing artifact. In a later analysis, a clonal expansion index for each public chain was calculated from normalized within-repertoire ranks of inferred template counts. Generation probabilities in a later analysis came from a VDJ recombination model fitted to out-of-frame rearrangements, and those results were checked against IGoR. Hypergeometric tests were used in a later analysis to score TCR-TCR, TCR-HLA and TCR-CMV co-occurrence, with a repertoire-size bias correction applied to the TCR pairs. False discovery rates were estimated in a later analysis by permuting HLA or CMV assignments 20 times. A later analysis grouped co-occurring TCRs with DBSCAN, adding TCRdist sequence similarity when clustering within HLA-allele-positive subsets. Co-occurrence clustering excluded repertoires with fewer than 30,000 or more than 120,000 public chains, plus five with anomalous nucleotide sharing. TCRdb's version of the immuneACCESS table is confined to in-frame rearrangements and falls short of the full clone set. An unresolved V gene accounts for under half of the shortfall where checked; the remainder is of unknown origin. V, J and clone size are those of that table, while D and trimming were read from the DNA. The sample yields roughly 190,000 clones; about 87% were counted once. Roughly 1.3% of the sample belongs to the ten largest clones.

The cysteine opens and the phenylalanine closes a CDR3 of 19 amino acids. Only the CDR3 region is kept as DNA, spanning 57 bases read in frame from base 1. Trimming removed 2 bases from V and 3 bases from J, leaving 26 bases between the germline ends. Per the germline V gene, MGHRA is the CDR1 and YSYEKL is the CDR2. This clonotype was sampled from a young man in good health and CMV-seronegative. The sequence is built from TRBV4-1 and TRBJ2-7; confidence is insufficient to name the D gene. The source material was PBMCs. Here the CDR3 is given as CASSQFTRKGHAPLYEQYF. The DNA is TGCGCCAGCAGCCAATTTACGAGGAAAGGTCACGCGCCCCTCTACGAGCAGTACTTC.